A single sample is the source of the 2 T cell receptor beta chains below, sequenced in a study of blood T cell repertoires in COVID-19. Sequencing was performed with immunoSEQ multiplex PCR; in TCRdb, only in-frame clones are kept and a portion is missing. Here the sample spans some 49,000 clones, 80% to 90% being singletons. Specimen: peripheral blood. These TCRs come from a woman aged 60-75 years with acute or convalescent COVID-19.

The chain joins TRBV10-3 to TRBJ2-3; 12 bases agree with TRBD2. The CDR3 consists of 16 residues. V lost 6 bases and J lost 6; bases outside the gene matches: 10. Germline loops: CDR1 ENHRY, CDR2 SYGVKD. The CDR3 nucleotides read TGTGCCATCAGAAAACCTAGCGGGAGGGCCGTGGATACGCAGTATTTT. This encodes CAIRKPSGRAVDTQYF.

The V call is TRBV2, the J call TRBJ1-4, with 9 nucleotides matching TRBD1. The CDR3 has 15 amino acids. Germline lookup yields CDR1 SNHLY and CDR2 FYNNEI. V trimming: 8 bases; J trimming: 2 bases; junction bases outside the gene matches: 6. CDR3 residues: CASRDRASTNEKLFF. CDR3 in DNA: TGTGCCAGCCGGGACAGGGCTTCGACTAATGAAAAACTGTTTTTT.